Listed here are 18 T cell receptor beta chains from one sample, sequenced in a study of control samples from healthy donors and cancer patients. Only in-frame clones appear in the TCRdb table, and some are missing; sequencing was by immunoSEQ multiplex PCR. The data hold some 130,000 clones, with over 75% observed a single time. The sample taken for sequencing was blood. These receptors were collected from a man aged 18 to 30 in good health.

The chain carries TRBV30 and TRBJ2-2; 7 positions agree with TRBD2. The CDR3 contains 13 residues. Germline V gene data show CDR1 as GTSNPN and CDR2 as SVGIG (reference sequence). Trimming cost V 0 bases and J 7 bases; bases outside gene matches: 2. DNA of the CDR3: TGTGCCTGGAGTGTAAGGGAGGGCGGGGAGCTGTTTTTT. It encodes CAWSVREGGELFF.

This chain connects TRBV11-2 to TRBJ2-1; tentative D call: TRBD1 (6 bases). Trimming stripped 5 bases from V and 4 bases from J, with 18 bases between. CDR1 is SGHAT, CDR2 FQNNGV, per germline. This CDR3 is built from 16 residues. CDR3 region: CASSPTDSGIYNEQFF. The CDR3 DNA sequence: TGTGCCAGCAGCCCTACGGACAGCGGAATTTACAATGAGCAGTTCTTC.

The gene calls are TRBV6-2 or TRBV6-3 and TRBJ2-1; the match to TRBD2 covers 9 bases. Germline V gives CDR1 MNHEY, CDR2 SVGEGT. The CDR3 has 14 amino acids. Trimming took 6 bases from V and 4 from J; bases not matched to a gene: 4. The CDR3 coding sequence is TGTGCCAGCAGCTCCCTAGCGGGGTACAATGAGCAGTTCTTC. Amino acid sequence: CASSSLAGYNEQFF.

The chain recombines TRBV6-9 with TRBJ2-1; 9 nucleotides line up with TRBD2. The CDR3 length is 16 residues. V gave up 3 bases and J gave up 6 bases; unmatched junction bases: 9. The germline V gene encodes CDR1 MNHGY and CDR2 SVAAGI. The CDR3 spells CASSYGSSGNLNEQFF. The CDR3 DNA is TGTGCCAGCAGTTACGGCTCTAGCGGGAACCTCAATGAGCAGTTCTTC.

The chain recombines TRBV18 with TRBJ1-1; D call uncertain. Germline CDR1 is KGHSH and CDR2 is LQKENI. V lost 0 bases and J lost 1, with 12 bases in between. This CDR3 has 16 residues. CDR3 coding DNA: TGTGCCAGCTCACCACCGTTAGCAGTCGGGAACACTGAAGCTTTCTTT. It is translated as CASSPPLAVGNTEAFF.

A single count supports this clone. The genes are TRBV4-3 and TRBJ2-1; TRBD1 might be the D (5 bases). CDR1 and CDR2 from the germline V gene are LGHNA and YSLEER. Trimming left V 0 bases short and J 2 bases short, with 14 bases between. This CDR3 is 17 amino acids long. The CDR3, as DNA: TGCGCCAGCAGCCAAGATCGTTTAGGGGATGCCTACAATGAGCAGTTCTTC. Its translation is CASSQDRLGDAYNEQFF.

The chain couples TRBV2 to TRBJ1-6; no definite D call. The CDR3 extends over 13 amino acids. V lost 8 bases and J lost 6, with 11 bases in between. Germline lookup yields CDR1 SNHLY and CDR2 FYNNEI. The CDR3 region is CASLTWGNSPLHF. CDR3 bases: TGTGCCAGCCTCACTTGGGGTAATTCACCCCTCCACTTT. The full variable domain, rest sourced from reference TRBV2 and TRBJ1-6, is EPEVTQTPSHQVTQMGQEVILRCVPISNHLYFYWYRQILGQKVEFLVSFYNNEISEKSEIFDDQFSVERPDGSNFTLKIRSTKLEDSAMYFCASLTWGNSPLHFGNGTRLTVT.

The V and J genes are TRBV19 and TRBJ2-1; D possibly uses TRBD1 or TRBD2 (5 bases each). The CDR3 has 14 residues. Germline values: CDR1 LNHDA, CDR2 SQIVND (reference sequence). The V end lost 4 bases, the J end lost 6 bases, and 13 bases lay between the germline ends. The CDR3 DNA is TGTGCCAGTAGTAAGCCCAGGGACCTCAATGAGCAGTTCTTC. Its translation is CASSKPRDLNEQFF.

This CDR3 reads CASSELSGATEAFF. The CDR3 DNA sequence: TGTGCCAGCAGTGAATTATCAGGGGCCACTGAAGCTTTCTTT. V gene TRBV25-1 combines with J gene TRBJ1-1; tentatively, D is TRBD1 (6 bases). CDR3 size: 14 residues. From germline, CDR1 is MGHDK and CDR2 SYGVNS. V was cut by 1 base and J by 4 bases, with 10 bases left in between.

V usage is TRBV4-1 and J usage is TRBJ2-3; 9 nucleotides match TRBD2. Germline CDR1 MGHRA, CDR2 YSYEKL. This CDR3 region has 17 residues. V lost 5 bases, J lost 1 base, and 10 bases stayed unmatched. CDR3: CASSNSAGGRGTDTQYF. Here the CDR3 DNA reads TGCGCCAGCAGCAACTCGGCGGGAGGGAGGGGCACAGATACGCAGTATTTT.

Worth noting for this clone: This sample also contains other DNA sequences that code for the same CDR3. This rearrangement joins TRBV5-4 to TRBJ1-1; D gene ambiguous. V was shortened by 2 bases and J by 1 base, with 6 bases between the two germline ends. Germline V gene sequence: CDR1 SGHNT, CDR2 YYREEE (reference sequence). This CDR3 has 13 amino acids. The CDR3 DNA reads as TGTGCCAGCAGCTTCGGCAGGAACACTGAAGCTTTCTTT. Translating it yields CASSFGRNTEAFF.

This clone was found once. The gene calls are TRBV6-5 and TRBJ2-7; no definite D call. The V end was cut by 5 bases, the J end by 6 bases, with 14 bases between. Looked up from germline, CDR1 is MNHEY and CDR2 is SVGAGI. The CDR3 covers 13 residues. CDR3 in amino acids: CASSRLPFGEQYV. CDR3 nucleotides: TGTGCCAGCAGTCGTCTTCCATTTGGCGAGCAGTACGTC.

This chain connects TRBV7-2 to TRBJ1-2; D might be TRBD1 (5 bases). There are 13 residues in the CDR3. Germline assignment: CDR1 SGHTA and CDR2 FQGNSA. V lost 2 bases to trimming and J lost 7 bases, with 11 bases between them. CDR3 DNA: TGTGCCAGCAGCTTACCCGGGACTGGTGGCTACACCTTC. Its translation is CASSLPGTGGYTF. The full variable domain, in which reference TRBV7-2 and TRBJ1-2 provide the parts outside the CDR3, is GAGVSQSPSNKVTEKGKDVELRCDPISGHTALYWYRQSLGQGLEFLIYFQGNSAPDKSGLPSDRFSAERTGGSVSTLTIQRTQQEDSAVYLCASSLPGTGGYTFGSGTRLTVV.

CDR3 loop: CASLEGGSGNTIYF. In DNA form, the CDR3 reads TGTGCCAGCCTGGAGGGGGGATCTGGAAACACCATATATTTT. This chain links TRBV2 with TRBJ1-3, with a possible D match to TRBD1 (6 bases). Germline CDR1 SNHLY, CDR2 FYNNEI. Trimming removed 8 bases from V and 1 base from J, with 12 bases in between. The CDR3 extends over 14 amino acids.

This rearrangement joins TRBV19 to TRBJ1-5, with no clear D. This CDR3 has 14 amino acids. Germline V lookup: CDR1 LNHDA, CDR2 SQIVND (reference sequence). Trimming cost V 10 bases and J 5 bases, with 18 bases left between them. DNA of the CDR3: TGTGCCACCGTACCCTCCGGCCCCCATCAGCCCCAGCATTTT. Translation gives CATVPSGPHQPQHF.

The chain carries TRBV28 and TRBJ2-7, with unresolved D. The CDR3 length is 11 residues. The V gene lost 7 bases and the J gene lost 3 bases, with 7 bases spanning the gap. The germline gives CDR1 MDHEN, CDR2 SYDVKM. The CDR3 DNA is TGTGCCAGCACCTCTGGCTACGAGCAGTACTTC. As protein: CASTSGYEQYF.

The chain has TRBV29-1 and TRBJ1-2, with a possible D match to TRBD1 (6 bases). Deletions cut 6 bases from V and 7 bases from J, with 15 bases between. CDR1 SQVTM and CDR2 ANQGSEA come from the germline V gene. This CDR3 comprises 12 residues. The CDR3 sequence: CSVEGGDPGYTF. CDR3 DNA: TGCAGCGTCGAGGGGGGTGATCCTGGCTACACCTTC.

This chain connects TRBV29-1 to TRBJ2-2; 10 nucleotides agree with TRBD2. Germline values: CDR1 SQVTM, CDR2 ANQGSEA. Trimming at V came to 7 bases and at J to 6 bases, leaving 8 bases not matched to a gene. This CDR3 spans 14 amino acids. The DNA of the CDR3 is TGCAGCGCGGGGAGCGGGGGGGCTGCCGGGGAGCTGTTTTTT. Amino acids: CSAGSGGAAGELFF.